The entry below describes one T cell receptor (beta chain). The repertoire was sequenced with immunoSEQ multiplex PCR; TCRdb's copy has only in-frame clones and lacks some. Of some 40,000 clones listed, over 75% are singletons. This sample stems from a study of T cell changes during pregnancy in multiple sclerosis. Trimming removed 4 bases from V and 0 bases from J, with 12 bases in between. From germline, CDR1 is SEHNR and CDR2 FQNEAQ (reference sequence). This CDR3 has 15 amino acids. The receptor comes from a female donor with multiple sclerosis, enrolled in a pregnancy study. The sample here was CD8+ T cells from peripheral blood mononuclear cells, taken in the first trimester of pregnancy. The chain combines TRBV7-9 with TRBJ1-2; TRBD1 might be the D (6 bases). The CDR3 region has the DNA TGTGCCAGCAGCTCCCGGGACATCCCTAACTATGGCTACACCTTC. This codes for CASSSRDIPNYGYTF.